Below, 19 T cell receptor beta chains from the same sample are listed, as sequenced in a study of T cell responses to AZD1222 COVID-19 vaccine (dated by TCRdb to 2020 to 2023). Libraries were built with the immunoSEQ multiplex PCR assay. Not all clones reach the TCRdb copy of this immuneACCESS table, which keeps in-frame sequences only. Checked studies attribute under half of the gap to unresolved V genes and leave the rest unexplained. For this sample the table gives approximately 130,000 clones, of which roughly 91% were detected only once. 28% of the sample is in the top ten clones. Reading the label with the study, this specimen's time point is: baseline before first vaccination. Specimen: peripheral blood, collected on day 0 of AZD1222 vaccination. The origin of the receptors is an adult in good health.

CDR3 region: CASSLAPSGGTDTQYF. The CDR3 bases are TGCGCCAGCAGCTTGGCCCCCAGCGGCGGCACAGATACGCAGTATTTT. The genes are TRBV5-1 and TRBJ2-3; TRBD2 is a possible D gene (5 bases). CDR3 length: 16 amino acids. Germline V CDR1 and CDR2: SGHRS, YFSETQ. Trimming shortened V by 0 bases and J by 1 base, and 12 bases separated the two germline ends. Drawing the rest from reference TRBV5-1 and TRBJ2-3, the complete variable domain is KAGVTQTPRYLIKTRGQQVTLSCSPISGHRSVSWYQQTPGQGLQFLFEYFSETQRNKGNFPGRFSGRQFSNSRSEMNVSTLELGDSALYLCASSLAPSGGTDTQYFGPGTRLTVL.

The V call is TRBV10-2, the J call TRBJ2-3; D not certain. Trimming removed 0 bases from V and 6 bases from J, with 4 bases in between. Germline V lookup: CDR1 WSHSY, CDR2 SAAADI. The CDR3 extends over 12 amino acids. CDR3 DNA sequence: TGCGCCAGCAGTGAGTCCGGGGATACGCAGTATTTT. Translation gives CASSESGDTQYF.

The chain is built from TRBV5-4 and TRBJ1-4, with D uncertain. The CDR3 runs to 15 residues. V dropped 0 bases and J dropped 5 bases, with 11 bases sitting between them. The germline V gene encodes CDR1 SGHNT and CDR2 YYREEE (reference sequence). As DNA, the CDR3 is TGTGCCAGCAGCTTGGGAGGCCAGAGGAATGAAAAACTGTTTTTT. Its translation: CASSLGGQRNEKLFF.

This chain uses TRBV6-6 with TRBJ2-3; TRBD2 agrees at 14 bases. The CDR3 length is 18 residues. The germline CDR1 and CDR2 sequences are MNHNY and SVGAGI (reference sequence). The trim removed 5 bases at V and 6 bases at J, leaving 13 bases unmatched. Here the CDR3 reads CASSPLGTSGSGWDTQYF. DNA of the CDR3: TGTGCCAGCAGTCCCCTAGGGACTAGCGGGAGTGGTTGGGATACGCAGTATTTT.

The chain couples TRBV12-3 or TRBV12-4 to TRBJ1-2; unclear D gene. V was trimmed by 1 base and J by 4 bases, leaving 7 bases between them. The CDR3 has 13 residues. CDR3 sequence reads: CASSLGEGYGYTF. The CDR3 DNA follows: TGTGCCAGCAGTTTAGGGGAAGGCTATGGCTACACCTTC.

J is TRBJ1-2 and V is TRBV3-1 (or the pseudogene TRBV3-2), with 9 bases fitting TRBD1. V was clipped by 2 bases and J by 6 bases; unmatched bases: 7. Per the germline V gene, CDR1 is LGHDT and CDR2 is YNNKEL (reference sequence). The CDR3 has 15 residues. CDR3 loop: CASSQTDRGIDGYTF. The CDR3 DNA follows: TGTGCCAGCAGCCAAACCGACAGGGGGATAGATGGCTACACCTTC.

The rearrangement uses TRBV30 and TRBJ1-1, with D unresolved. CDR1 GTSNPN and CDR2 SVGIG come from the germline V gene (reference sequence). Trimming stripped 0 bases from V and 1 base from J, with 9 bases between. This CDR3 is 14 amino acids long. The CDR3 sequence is CAWSVHPANTEAFF. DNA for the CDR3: TGTGCCTGGAGTGTCCATCCTGCGAACACTGAAGCTTTCTTT.

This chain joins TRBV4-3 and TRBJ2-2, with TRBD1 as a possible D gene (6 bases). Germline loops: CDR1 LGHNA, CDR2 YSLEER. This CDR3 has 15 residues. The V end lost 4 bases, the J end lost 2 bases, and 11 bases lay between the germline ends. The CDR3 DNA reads TGCGCCAGCAGCCCCTTGGGACACAACACCGGGGAGCTGTTTTTT. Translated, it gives CASSPLGHNTGELFF.

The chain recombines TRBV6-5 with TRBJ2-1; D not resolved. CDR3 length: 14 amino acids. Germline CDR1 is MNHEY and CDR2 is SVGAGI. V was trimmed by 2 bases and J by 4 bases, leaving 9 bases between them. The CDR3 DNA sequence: TGTGCCAGCAGTTACGCCGATGGTTACAATGAGCAGTTCTTC. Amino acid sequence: CASSYADGYNEQFF.

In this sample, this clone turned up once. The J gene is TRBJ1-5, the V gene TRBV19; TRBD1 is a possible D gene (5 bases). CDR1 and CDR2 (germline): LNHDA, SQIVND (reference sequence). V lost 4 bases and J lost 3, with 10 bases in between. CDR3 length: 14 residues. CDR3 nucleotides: TGTGCCAGTAGTACGGACACCTTCAATCAGCCCCAGCATTTT. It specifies CASSTDTFNQPQHF.

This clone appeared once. The CDR3 DNA follows: TGTGCCAGCAGTGAAGCAGTGACAGTTAGCAATCAGCCCCAGCATTTT. Its translation is CASSEAVTVSNQPQHF. The chain links TRBV6-1 to TRBJ1-5, with D perhaps TRBD1 (5 bases). This CDR3 region has 16 residues. CDR1 MNHNS and CDR2 SASEGT come from the germline V gene. With 0 bases removed from V and 0 bases from J, the gap between germline ends came to 9 bases.

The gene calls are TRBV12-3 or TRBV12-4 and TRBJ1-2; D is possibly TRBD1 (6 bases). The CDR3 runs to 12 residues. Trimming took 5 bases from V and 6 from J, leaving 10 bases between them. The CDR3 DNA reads TGTGCCAGCAGTGTACAGGGTGATGGCTACACCTTC. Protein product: CASSVQGDGYTF.

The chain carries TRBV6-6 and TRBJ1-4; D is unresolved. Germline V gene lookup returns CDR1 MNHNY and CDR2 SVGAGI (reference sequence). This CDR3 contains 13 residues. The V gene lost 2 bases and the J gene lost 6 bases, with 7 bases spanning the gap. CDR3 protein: CASSYGTYEKLFF. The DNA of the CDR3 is TGTGCCAGCAGTTACGGCACTTATGAAAAACTGTTTTTT.

In nucleotides, the CDR3 is TGTGCCAGTAGTATAGGCCCGGGTGGAAACACTGAAGCTTTCTTT. This codes for CASSIGPGGNTEAFF. The chain couples TRBV19 to TRBJ1-1; D is unclear. V was pared by 1 base and J by 2 bases, with 11 bases between. The CDR3 contains 15 residues. From germline, CDR1 is LNHDA and CDR2 SQIVND (reference sequence).

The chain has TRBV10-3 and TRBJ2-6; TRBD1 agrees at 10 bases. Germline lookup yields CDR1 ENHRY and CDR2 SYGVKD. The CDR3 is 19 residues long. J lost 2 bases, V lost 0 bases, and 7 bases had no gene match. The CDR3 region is CAISESEGTGAAGANVLTF. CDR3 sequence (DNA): TGTGCCATCAGTGAGTCCGAGGGGACAGGGGCAGCTGGGGCCAACGTCCTGACTTTC.

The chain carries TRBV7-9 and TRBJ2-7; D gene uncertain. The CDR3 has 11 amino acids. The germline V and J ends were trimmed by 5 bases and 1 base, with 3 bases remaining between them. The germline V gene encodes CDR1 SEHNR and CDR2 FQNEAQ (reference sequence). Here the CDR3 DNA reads TGTGCCAGCAGCCGGTCCTACGAGCAGTACTTC. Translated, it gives CASSRSYEQYF.

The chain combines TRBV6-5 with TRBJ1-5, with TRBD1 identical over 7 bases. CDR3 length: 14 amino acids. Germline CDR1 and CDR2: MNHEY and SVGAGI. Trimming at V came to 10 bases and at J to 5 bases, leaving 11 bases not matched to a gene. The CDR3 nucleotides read TGTGCCACCAAGACAGGGTCGAAGGATCAGCCCCAGCATTTT. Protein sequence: CATKTGSKDQPQHF.

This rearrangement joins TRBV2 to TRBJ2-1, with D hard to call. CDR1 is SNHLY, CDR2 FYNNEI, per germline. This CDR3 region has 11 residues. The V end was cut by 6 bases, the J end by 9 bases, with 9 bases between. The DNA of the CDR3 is TGTGCCAGCAGCAGCTTTATTGAGCAGTTCTTC. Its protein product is CASSSFIEQFF.

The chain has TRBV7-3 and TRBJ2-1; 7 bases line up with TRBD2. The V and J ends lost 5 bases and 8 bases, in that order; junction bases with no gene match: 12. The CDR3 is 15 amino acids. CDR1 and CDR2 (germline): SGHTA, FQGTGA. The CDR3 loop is CASSPQAGSGHEQFF. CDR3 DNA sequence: TGTGCCAGCAGCCCTCAAGCGGGATCGGGACATGAGCAGTTCTTC.